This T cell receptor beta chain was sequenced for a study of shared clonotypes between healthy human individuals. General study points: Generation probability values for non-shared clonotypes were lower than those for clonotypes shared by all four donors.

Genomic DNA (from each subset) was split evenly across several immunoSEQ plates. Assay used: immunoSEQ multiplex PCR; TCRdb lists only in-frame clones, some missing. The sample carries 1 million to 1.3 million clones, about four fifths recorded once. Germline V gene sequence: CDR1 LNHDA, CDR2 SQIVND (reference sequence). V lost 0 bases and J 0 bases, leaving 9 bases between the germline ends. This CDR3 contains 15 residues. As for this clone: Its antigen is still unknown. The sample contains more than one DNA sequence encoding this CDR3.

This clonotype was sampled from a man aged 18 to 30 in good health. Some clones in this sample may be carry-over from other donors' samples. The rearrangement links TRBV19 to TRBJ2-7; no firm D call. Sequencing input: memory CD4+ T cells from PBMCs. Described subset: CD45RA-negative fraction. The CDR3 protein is CASSIDSQSSYEQYF. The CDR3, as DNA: TGTGCCAGTAGTATAGACTCCCAGAGCTCCTACGAGCAGTACTTC.